Listed below are T cell receptor beta chains from one sample, sequenced in a study of blood T cell repertoires in COVID-19. Clones were sequenced by immunoSEQ multiplex PCR, and TCRdb holds only the in-frame ones, with some missing. Seen here are about 340,000 clones, approximately 86% observed once, and the top ten hold around 4.4%. The material sequenced was PBMCs or T cells enriched from blood (not recorded which). These receptors were collected from a middle-aged woman with acute COVID-19. The CDR3 runs from the conserved cysteine through the conserved F or W. The D gene is left open where the match is weak. Some rows mark clone size as missing; the rest say once, few, many or name a class of expanded clone.

TRBJ1-5,.,TRBV7-2,TRBD1,TGTGCCAGCAGCCCCCAAGACAGGGGTAGTAGCAATCAGCCCCAGCATTTT,CASSPQDRGSSNQPQHF
TRBJ1-6,.,TRBV19,.,TGTGCCAGTCGAGGGTTTTACTCACCCCTCCACTTT,CASRGFYSPLHF
TRBJ2-7,.,TRBV5-1,TRBD2,TGCGCCAGCAGCCCGGCCCACAAAGCGGGAGGGTTCTACGAGCAGTACTTC,CASSPAHKAGGFYEQYF
TRBJ1-2,.,TRBV27,.,TGTGCCAGCAGTTTACGCTCCATGGTCGGCTATGGCTACACCTTC,CASSLRSMVGYGYTF
TRBJ2-7,.,TRBV6-5,TRBD1,TGTGCCACCGAAGTCGCGGGACAGGGGCCCTACGAGCAGTACTTC,CATEVAGQGPYEQYF
TRBJ2-2,.,TRBV20-1,TRBD2,TGCAGTGCTAGTTCCGGGACTAGCGGGAGATCGGTGAACACCGGGGAGCTGTTTTTT,CSASSGTSGRSVNTGELFF
TRBJ2-1,.,TRBV4-3,TRBD1,TGCGCCAGCAGCCAAGCGGGACAGAAAGCCTACAATGAGCAGTTCTTC,CASSQAGQKAYNEQFF
TRBJ1-1,.,TRBV10-3,.,TGTGCCATCACCACCCCAGGGAAGAACACTGAAGCTTTCTTT,CAITTPGKNTEAFF
TRBJ2-5,.,TRBV9,TRBD1,TGTGCCAGCAGCGTAGCTACCGGGACAGATAGGGGAGAGACCCAGTACTTC,CASSVATGTDRGETQYF
TRBJ1-1,.,TRBV7-2,.,TGTGCCAGCAGCATATACAGGGAAAACGCTGAAGCTTTCTTT,CASSIYRENAEAFF
TRBJ2-3,.,TRBV27,.,TGTGCCAGCAGTACGTACAGGGGCACAGATACGCAGTATTTT,CASSTYRGTDTQYF
TRBJ1-2,.,TRBV7-2,.,TGTGCCAGCAGCCCATCAAGGCAGGCGACATACTATGGCTACACCTTC,CASSPSRQATYYGYTF
TRBJ2-5,.,TRBV12-3/TRBV12-4,TRBD1,TGTGCCAGCAGGTTGGGACAGCAAGAGACCCAGTACTTC,CASRLGQQETQYF
TRBJ2-1,.,TRBV14,TRBD2,TGTGCCAGCAGCCAAGGGGAAGGGCCCACTAGCGGGAGGGGTGTGAATGAGCAGTTCTTC,CASSQGEGPTSGRGVNEQFF
TRBJ1-6,.,TRBV19,.,TGTGCCAGTAGTACGTACCCGGTAAGGCAGGGAAATTCACCCCTCCACTTT,CASSTYPVRQGNSPLHF
TRBJ2-5,.,TRBV5-1,TRBD2,TGCGCCAGCAGCCTCTGGACTAGCGGGATGTTGAGGGAGACCCAGTACTTC,CASSLWTSGMLRETQYF
TRBJ2-5,.,TRBV19,TRBD1,TGTGCCAGTAACACCAGGACAGGTCCGCAAGAGACCCAGTACTTC,CASNTRTGPQETQYF
TRBJ1-2,.,TRBV6-5,TRBD1,TGTGCCAGCAGTTCGTTTATGGGACAGCGATATGGCTACACCTTC,CASSSFMGQRYGYTF
TRBJ1-4,.,TRBV4-3,.,TGCGCCAGCAGCCCCAGGGTTCCTAATGAAAAACTGTTTTTT,CASSPRVPNEKLFF
TRBJ1-1,once,TRBV5-1,.,TGCGCCAGCAGCTTACTACAAGACACTGAAGCTTTCTTT,CASSLLQDTEAFF
TRBJ2-1,.,TRBV11-2,TRBD2,TGTGCCAGCAGCTTAGGGTTAGCGGGATCGGCGAACAATGAGCAGTTCTTC,CASSLGLAGSANNEQFF
TRBJ1-2,once,TRBV9,.,TGTGCCAGCAGTAGTCATTTTGGCTACACCTTC,CASSSHFGYTF
TRBJ1-5,.,TRBV27,TRBD1,TGTGCCAGCAGTCGCCGACCGGACAGGACATGGCCCCAGCATTTT,CASSRRPDRTWPQHF
TRBJ1-1,.,TRBV10-2,TRBD1,TGCGCCAGCAGCCTAGACAGGGTTACTGAAGCTTTCTTT,CASSLDRVTEAFF
TRBJ1-4,.,TRBV11-3,TRBD1,TGTGCCAGCAGCTCAACAGGGGAAGTGAGTGAAAAACTGTTTTTT,CASSSTGEVSEKLFF
TRBJ1-2,few,TRBV4-3,TRBD1,TGCGCCAGCAGCCAAGAGACAGGGACCTATGGCTACACCTTC,CASSQETGTYGYTF
TRBJ1-2,.,TRBV16,.,TGTGCCAGCAGCCAGCGGACAGCACACTATGGCTACACCTTC,CASSQRTAHYGYTF
TRBJ1-5,.,TRBV11-2,.,TGTGCCAGCAGCCTACCCCCTCCCCAGCCCCAGCATTTT,CASSLPPPQPQHF
TRBJ2-3,.,TRBV18,.,TGTGCCAGCTCACCACCAGCGCGGGCTGGCACAGATACGCAGTATTTT,CASSPPARAGTDTQYF
TRBJ2-1,.,TRBV7-9,TRBD2,TGTGCCAGCAGTTTTGCCGGGACTAACAATGAGCAGTTCTTC,CASSFAGTNNEQFF
TRBJ2-5,few,TRBV4-3,.,TGCGCCAGCAGCCAAGGGGGCGGAGCAGGGTTGGAGACCCAGTACTTC,CASSQGGGAGLETQYF
TRBJ1-6,once,TRBV7-6,TRBD1,TGTGCCAGCAGCAAACAGGGGTATAGTAATTCACCCCTCCACTTT,CASSKQGYSNSPLHF
TRBJ2-7,.,TRBV28,TRBD2,TGTGCCAGCAGTTATCGGACTAGCGGGCCCTACGAGCAGTACTTC,CASSYRTSGPYEQYF
TRBJ2-1,.,TRBV19,.,TGTGCCAGTAGTTTCTCCAGGACAGCCCCCTACAATGAGCAGTTCTTC,CASSFSRTAPYNEQFF
TRBJ1-4,few,TRBV4-2,.,TGTGCCAGCAGCCAAGATCAGGGATGGGAAAAACTGTTTTTT,CASSQDQGWEKLFF